The rows below give T cell receptor beta chains drawn from one sample of a study of blood T cell repertoires in COVID-19. Data came from immunoSEQ multiplex PCR; TCRdb stores just in-frame clones and leaves some out. The table records hundreds of thousands of clones, nearly 90% of them present only once. The sample consisted of peripheral blood. The receptor set was obtained from a man aged 18 to 35 with active or convalescent COVID-19. The CDR3 runs from the conserved cysteine through the conserved F or W. Each record gives: D gene, V gene, clone size, J gene, CDR3 DNA, CDR3 protein. D genes are given only for firm matches. Clone size is not always given. Where it is, it says once, few, many or a class for expanded clones.

>TRBD1|TRBV9|once|TRBJ1-2
TGTGCCAGCAGCGGTCAGACAGGGGGAACGGGCGGCTACACCTTC
CASSGQTGGTGGYTF
>-|TRBV7-3|-|TRBJ1-1
TGTGCCAGCAGCTTAATTGGGGGCAGAACTTCAGGTGGAGCAGAAGCTTTCTTT
CASSLIGGRTSGGAEAFF
>TRBD1|TRBV12-3/TRBV12-4|-|TRBJ1-2
TGTGCCAGCAGACAGGGGGCGTGGGGCTACACCTTC
CASRQGAWGYTF
>TRBD1|TRBV6-1|-|TRBJ1-1
TGTGCCAGCAGTGAGGCAGGGGGCACTGAAGCTTTCTTT
CASSEAGGTEAFF
>-|TRBV6-2/TRBV6-3|-|TRBJ2-7
TGTGCCAGCAGTTACACTCCCAGGGCCTTGACATTGACCTACGAGCAGTACTTC
CASSYTPRALTLTYEQYF
>TRBD1|TRBV6-2/TRBV6-3|-|TRBJ1-6
TGTGCCAGCAGTTACTTGGGAGGACAGGGCAACTCACCCCTCCACTTT
CASSYLGGQGNSPLHF
>-|TRBV6-5|-|TRBJ2-7
TGTGCCAGCAGTTACGGACTGAACTACGAGCAGTACTTC
CASSYGLNYEQYF
>TRBD1|TRBV19|-|TRBJ1-3
TGTGCCAGTAGTATAGTACAGGGGATCGGAAACACCATATATTTT
CASSIVQGIGNTIYF
>TRBD2|TRBV9|-|TRBJ2-1
TGTGCCAGCAGCCAAGGTGGGGGGGGCTCCTACAATGAGCAGTTCTTC
CASSQGGGGSYNEQFF
>TRBD2|TRBV4-3|-|TRBJ2-7
TGCGCCAGCAGCCAAGGTGGGACTAGCGGGGGATGGGAGCAGTACTTC
CASSQGGTSGGWEQYF
>-|TRBV25-1|-|TRBJ1-4
TGTGCCAGCAGTGTTGTTGAACTAACTAATGAAAAACTGTTTTTT
CASSVVELTNEKLFF
>-|TRBV12-3/TRBV12-4|-|TRBJ1-2
TGTGCCAGCAGTTATAATAACTATGGCTACACCTTC
CASSYNNYGYTF
>-|TRBV10-2|-|TRBJ1-2
TGCGCCAGCAATGAGGGGAGTCCTAACTATGGCTACACCTTC
CASNEGSPNYGYTF
>TRBD1|TRBV7-6|-|TRBJ2-3
TGTGCCAGCAGCCGACGGGACAGGGGGCGAGGGGATACGCAGTATTTT
CASSRRDRGRGDTQYF
>-|TRBV27|-|TRBJ1-4
TGTGCCAGCAGTCCCCAGGGTGGGTCCCGTGAAAAACTGTTTTTT
CASSPQGGSREKLFF
>-|TRBV6-6|-|TRBJ1-4
TGTGCCAGCACCCCATATCTTCAGGGTAAACTGTTTTTT
CASTPYLQGKLFF
>-|TRBV11-2|few|TRBJ2-3
TGTGCCAGCAGCTTAGCCACGGGAGATACGCAGTATTTT
CASSLATGDTQYF
>-|TRBV5-1|once|TRBJ2-7
TGCGCCAGCAGCTTGGCGGGACTGAAAGGGGGGGGTTTCACCTACGAGCAGTACTTC
CASSLAGLKGGGFTYEQYF
>-|TRBV19|few|TRBJ1-2
TGTGCCAGTAGCTGGCAGGGCCCTAACTATGGCTACACCTTC
CASSWQGPNYGYTF
>-|TRBV2|-|TRBJ2-1
TGTGCCTCGGGTGGGGGCCAACGGGATGAGCAGTTCTTC
CASGGGQRDEQFF
>-|TRBV27|-|TRBJ1-2
TGTGCCAGCAGTTTGATGAGGGGACTCACACTACAGGACTATGGCTACACCTTC
CASSLMRGLTLQDYGYTF
>-|TRBV19|-|TRBJ2-7
TGTGCCAGTAGCGACTATTTTGAGCAGTACTTC
CASSDYFEQYF
>-|TRBV29-1|-|TRBJ1-2
TGCAGCGTTACCCGGGACATCTCTAACTATGGCTACACCTTC
CSVTRDISNYGYTF
>-|TRBV2|-|TRBJ1-5
TGTGCCAGCAGTGATCGGGGTTTAGGTCAGCCCCAGCATTTT
CASSDRGLGQPQHF
>TRBD1|TRBV29-1|-|TRBJ2-5
TGCAGCGTTGAAGATCCGGACAGGCCTGAGGGAGAGACCCAGTACTTC
CSVEDPDRPEGETQYF
>-|TRBV29-1|-|TRBJ1-1
TGCAGCGTTGTCGGAGAAGAAGCTTTCTTT
CSVVGEEAFF
>-|TRBV19|few|TRBJ1-2
TGTGCCAGTACCCTGGGCGGGGGTTTCCGTGGCTACACCTTC
CASTLGGGFRGYTF
>TRBD2|TRBV25-1|-|TRBJ2-3
TGTGCCAGCAACCCGGGACTAGCGCTGGATACGCAGTATTTT
CASNPGLALDTQYF
>-|TRBV5-6|-|TRBJ2-2
TGTGCCAGCAGCTTAGACAGGCTACCGAACACCGGGGAGCTGTTTTTT
CASSLDRLPNTGELFF
>TRBD1|TRBV5-1|-|TRBJ1-1
TGCGCCAGCAGCTTGGCTGGGACAGGGGGCACTGAAGCTTTCTTT
CASSLAGTGGTEAFF
>-|TRBV19|-|TRBJ2-7
TGTGCCAGTAGTAGGGGGGACGAGCAGTACTTC
CASSRGDEQYF